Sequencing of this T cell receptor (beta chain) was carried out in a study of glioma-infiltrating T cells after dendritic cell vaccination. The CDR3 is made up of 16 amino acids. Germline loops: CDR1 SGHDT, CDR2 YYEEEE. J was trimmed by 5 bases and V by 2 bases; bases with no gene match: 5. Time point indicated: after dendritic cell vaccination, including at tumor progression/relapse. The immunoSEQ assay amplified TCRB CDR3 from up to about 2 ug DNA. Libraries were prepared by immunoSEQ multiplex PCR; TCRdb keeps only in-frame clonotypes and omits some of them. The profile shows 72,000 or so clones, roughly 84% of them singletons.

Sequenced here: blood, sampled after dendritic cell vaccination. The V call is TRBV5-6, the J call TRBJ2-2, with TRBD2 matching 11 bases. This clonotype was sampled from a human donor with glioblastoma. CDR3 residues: CASSFVAGGPTGELFF. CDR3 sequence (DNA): TGTGCCAGCAGCTTCGTAGCGGGGGGGCCAACCGGGGAGCTGTTTTTT. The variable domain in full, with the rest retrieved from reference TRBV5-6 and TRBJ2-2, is DAGVTQSPTHLIKTRGQQVTLRCSPKSGHDTVSWYQQALGQGPQFIFQYYEEEERQRGNFPDRFSGHQFPNYSSELNVNALLLGDSALYLCASSFVAGGPTGELFFGEGSRLTVL.